This TCR beta chain originates from a study of beta chain features in type 1 diabetes. The study reverse transcribed the entire isolated RNA, so it sequenced expressed TCRB transcripts. Repertoires were generated with immunoSEQ multiplex PCR, while TCRdb's copy carries only in-frame clones and drops some. This table holds roughly 340,000 clones, approximately 12% found once. This clone was observed a handful of times. The target antigen is unknown. The CDR3 totals 13 residues. Germline CDR1 and CDR2: MNHNS and SASEGT. V lost 6 bases and J lost 6; bases outside the gene matches: 4. A heparinised blood draw that averaged about 0.11 L was obtained once from each donor. Naive, central memory, regulatory and stem cell-like memory cells within the CD4+ compartment were sorted using CD45RO/CCR7/CD25/CD127/CD95/CD27. Study-wide results and limits: Within each of all four CD4+ subsets, Type 1 diabetes patients had TCRB CDR3s that were moderately but significantly shorter.

This receptor was taken from a woman aged 18-29 years with type 1 diabetes. The sequenced material came from naive CD4+ T cells from blood. The chain recombines TRBV6-1 with TRBJ1-2, with TRBD1 matching over 10 bases. CDR3 bases: TGTGCCAGCAGCACCGGGACAGGGGATGGCTACACCTTC. It encodes CASSTGTGDGYTF.